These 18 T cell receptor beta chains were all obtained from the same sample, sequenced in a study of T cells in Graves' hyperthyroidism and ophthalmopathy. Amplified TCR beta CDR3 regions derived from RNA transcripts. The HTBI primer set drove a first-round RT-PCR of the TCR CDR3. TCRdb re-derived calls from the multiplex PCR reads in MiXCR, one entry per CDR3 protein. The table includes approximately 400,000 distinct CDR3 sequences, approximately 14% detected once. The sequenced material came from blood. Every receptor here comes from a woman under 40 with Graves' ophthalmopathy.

This CDR3 is CSARPLSGGETQYF. The CDR3 DNA reads as TGCAGTGCTAGACCCCTAAGCGGCGGGGAGACCCAGTACTTC. The chain couples TRBV20-1 to TRBJ2-5; D is perhaps TRBD2 (5 bases). The CDR3 loop spans 14 amino acids. CDR1 and CDR2 from the germline V gene are DFQATT and SNEGSKA (reference sequence). The germline V and J ends were trimmed by 2 bases and 5 bases, with 15 bases remaining between them.

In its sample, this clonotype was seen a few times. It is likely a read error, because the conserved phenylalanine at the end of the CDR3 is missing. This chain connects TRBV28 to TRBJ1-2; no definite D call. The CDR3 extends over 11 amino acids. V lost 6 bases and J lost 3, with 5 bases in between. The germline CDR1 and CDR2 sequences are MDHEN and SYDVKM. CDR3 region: CASRRDYGYTL. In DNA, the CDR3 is TGTGCCAGCAGGAGGGACTATGGCTACACCCTC.

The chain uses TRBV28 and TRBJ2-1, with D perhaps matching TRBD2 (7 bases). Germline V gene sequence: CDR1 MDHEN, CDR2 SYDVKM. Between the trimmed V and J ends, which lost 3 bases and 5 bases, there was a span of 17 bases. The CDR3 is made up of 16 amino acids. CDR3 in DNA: TGTGCCAGCAGTTTTTGGGGGGGCGCAATGGACAATGAGCAGTTCTTC. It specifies CASSFWGGAMDNEQFF.

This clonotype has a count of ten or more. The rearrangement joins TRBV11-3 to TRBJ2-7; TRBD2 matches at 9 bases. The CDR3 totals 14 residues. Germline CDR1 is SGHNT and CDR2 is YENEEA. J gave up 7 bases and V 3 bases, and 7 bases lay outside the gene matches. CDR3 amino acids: CASSLGTSTGEQYF. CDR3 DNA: TGTGCCAGCAGCTTGGGGACTAGCACTGGGGAGCAGTACTTC. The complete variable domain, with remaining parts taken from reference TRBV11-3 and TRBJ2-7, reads EAGVVQSPRYKIIEKKQPVAFWCNPISGHNTLYWYLQNLGQGPELLIRYENEEAVDDSQLPKDRFSAERLKGVDSTLKIQPAELGDSAVYLCASSLGTSTGEQYFGPGTRLTVT.

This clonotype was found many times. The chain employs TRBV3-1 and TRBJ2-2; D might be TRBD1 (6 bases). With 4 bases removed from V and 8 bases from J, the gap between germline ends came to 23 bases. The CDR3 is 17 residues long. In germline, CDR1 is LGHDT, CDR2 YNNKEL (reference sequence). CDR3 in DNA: TGTGCCAGCAGCCTAAATGCGGCAGGGACACGGTCAGGGGAGCTGTTTTTT. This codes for CASSLNAAGTRSGELFF.

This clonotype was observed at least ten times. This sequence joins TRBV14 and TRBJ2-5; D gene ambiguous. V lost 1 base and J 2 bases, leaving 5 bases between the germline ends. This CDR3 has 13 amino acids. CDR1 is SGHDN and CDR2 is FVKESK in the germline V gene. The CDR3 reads CASSQVLQETQYF. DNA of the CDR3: TGTGCCAGCAGCCAAGTTCTTCAAGAGACCCAGTACTTC.

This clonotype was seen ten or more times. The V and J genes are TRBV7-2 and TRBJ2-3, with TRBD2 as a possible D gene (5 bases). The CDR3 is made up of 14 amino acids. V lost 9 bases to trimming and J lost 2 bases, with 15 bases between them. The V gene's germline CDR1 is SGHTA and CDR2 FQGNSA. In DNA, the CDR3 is TGTGCCAGTACTGAGGAGCGGACCACAGATACGCAGTATTTT. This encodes CASTEERTTDTQYF.

The CDR3 coding sequence is TGTGCCAGCAGCCCAGGGGACAGTCATGGGAACACCATATATTTT. Its translation: CASSPGDSHGNTIYF. The genes are TRBV11-3 and TRBJ1-3, with 7 bases that match TRBD1. The CDR3 spans 15 residues. The germline V gene encodes CDR1 SGHNT and CDR2 YENEEA. J gave up 7 bases and V 5 bases, and 11 bases lay outside the gene matches.

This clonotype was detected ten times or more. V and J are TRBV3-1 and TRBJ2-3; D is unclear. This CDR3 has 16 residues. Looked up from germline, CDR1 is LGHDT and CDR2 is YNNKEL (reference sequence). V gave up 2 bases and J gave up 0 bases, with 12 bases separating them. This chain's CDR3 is CASSQFPQSSTDTQYF. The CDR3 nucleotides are TGTGCCAGCAGCCAATTCCCCCAGAGTAGCACAGATACGCAGTATTTT.

The CDR3 spells CASSFPSSGGTSTDTQYF. CDR3 bases: TGTGCCAGCAGTTTTCCGTCTAGCGGGGGGACTAGCACAGATACGCAGTATTTT. The chain carries TRBV12-3 or TRBV12-4 and TRBJ2-3; 11 bases align to TRBD2. V lost 3 bases and J lost 0; bases outside the gene matches: 8. There are 18 residues in the CDR3.

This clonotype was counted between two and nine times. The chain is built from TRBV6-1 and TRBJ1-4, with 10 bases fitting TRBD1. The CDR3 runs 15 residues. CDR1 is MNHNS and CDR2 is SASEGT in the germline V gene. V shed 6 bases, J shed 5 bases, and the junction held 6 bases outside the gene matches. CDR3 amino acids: CASRSPGQGNEKLFF. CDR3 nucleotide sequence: TGTGCCAGCAGGAGCCCGGGACAGGGGAATGAAAAACTGTTTTTT.

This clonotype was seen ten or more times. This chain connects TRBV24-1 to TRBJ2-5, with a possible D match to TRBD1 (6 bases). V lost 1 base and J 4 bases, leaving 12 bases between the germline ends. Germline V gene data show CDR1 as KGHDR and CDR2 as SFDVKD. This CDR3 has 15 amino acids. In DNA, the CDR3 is TGTGCCACCAGTGATTTTGCAGGGGTAGGAGAGACCCAGTACTTC. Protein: CATSDFAGVGETQYF.

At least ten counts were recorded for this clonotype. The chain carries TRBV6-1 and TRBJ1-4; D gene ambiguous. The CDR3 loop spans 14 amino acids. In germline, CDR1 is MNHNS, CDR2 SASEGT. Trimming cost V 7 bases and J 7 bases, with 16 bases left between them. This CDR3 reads CASTATVGSEKLFF. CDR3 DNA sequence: TGTGCCAGCACCGCAACAGTCGGTAGTGAAAAACTGTTTTTT.

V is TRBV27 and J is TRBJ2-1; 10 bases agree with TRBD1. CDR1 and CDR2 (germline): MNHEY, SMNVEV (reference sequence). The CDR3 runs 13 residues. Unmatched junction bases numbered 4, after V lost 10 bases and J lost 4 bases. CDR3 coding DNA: TGTGCCACCGGACAGGGGGTATACAATGAGCAGTTCTTC. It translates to CATGQGVYNEQFF.

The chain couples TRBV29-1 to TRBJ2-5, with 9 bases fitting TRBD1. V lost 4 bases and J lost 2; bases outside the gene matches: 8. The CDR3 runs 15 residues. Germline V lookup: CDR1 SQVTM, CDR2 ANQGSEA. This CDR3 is CSVVWDREIQETQYF. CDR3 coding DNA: TGCAGCGTTGTGTGGGACAGGGAAATTCAAGAGACCCAGTACTTC.

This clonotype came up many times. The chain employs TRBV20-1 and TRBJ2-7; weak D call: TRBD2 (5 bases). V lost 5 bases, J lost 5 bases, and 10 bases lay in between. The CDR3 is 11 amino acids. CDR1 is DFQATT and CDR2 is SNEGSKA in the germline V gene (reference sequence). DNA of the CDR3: TGCAGTGCTGGCCCGGGAAACGAGCAGTACTTC. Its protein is CSAGPGNEQYF.

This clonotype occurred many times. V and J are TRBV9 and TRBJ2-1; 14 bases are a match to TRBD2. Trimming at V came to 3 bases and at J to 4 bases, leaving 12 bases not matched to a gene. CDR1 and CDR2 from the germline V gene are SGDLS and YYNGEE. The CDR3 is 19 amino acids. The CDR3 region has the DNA TGTGCCAGCAGCGCCCAAGGGACTAGCGGGGGACAAGTTTACAATGAGCAGTTCTTC. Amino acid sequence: CASSAQGTSGGQVYNEQFF.

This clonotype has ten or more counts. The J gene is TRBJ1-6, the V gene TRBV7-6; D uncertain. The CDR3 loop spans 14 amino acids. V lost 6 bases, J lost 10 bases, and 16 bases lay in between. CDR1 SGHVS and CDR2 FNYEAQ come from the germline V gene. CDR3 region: CASSSPGTESPLHF. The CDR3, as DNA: TGTGCCAGCAGTTCGCCCGGTACGGAATCACCCCTCCACTTT.